A selection of T cell receptor beta chains follows, all from one sample in a study of blood T cell repertoires in COVID-19. Sequencing used immunoSEQ multiplex PCR; TCRdb keeps in-frame clones, though not all of them. The profile covers about 250,000 clones, with 88% appearing a single time and about 2.9% taken by the ten largest. The sequenced material came from PBMCs or T cells enriched from blood (not recorded which). Receptors originate from a woman in her thirties or forties who had been exposed to COVID-19. The CDR3 runs from the conserved cysteine through the conserved F or W. The D gene is left open where the match is weak. Clone size is given for some rows only: seen once, a few or many times, or a class if the clone is expanded.

CASSLVRGLYNEQFF,TGTGCCAGCAGCTTAGTTCGGGGACTATACAATGAGCAGTTCTTC,.,TRBD2,TRBJ2-1,TRBV7-2
CASSERGSAKNIQYF,TGTGCCAGCAGTGAGCGAGGATCCGCCAAAAACATTCAGTACTTC,.,.,TRBJ2-4,TRBV2
CASSSGGTANYGYTF,TGTGCCAGCAGCTCGGGGGGGACAGCTAACTATGGCTACACCTTC,.,TRBD1,TRBJ1-2,TRBV5-1
CASSYQGAGETQYF,TGTGCCAGCAGTTACCAGGGGGCGGGGGAGACCCAGTACTTC,few,TRBD1,TRBJ2-5,TRBV6-5
CASSRPGTDSYNEQFF,TGTGCCAGCAGCCGCCCCGGGACAGACTCCTACAATGAGCAGTTCTTC,.,TRBD1,TRBJ2-1,TRBV11-3
CASSRTSGGLYNEQFF,TGTGCCAGCAGCCGGACTAGCGGAGGACTATACAATGAGCAGTTCTTC,once,TRBD2,TRBJ2-1,TRBV7-3
CASSEAPGQGAILGTGELFF,TGTGCCAGCAGTGAAGCGCCGGGACAGGGGGCGATATTAGGGACCGGGGAGCTGTTTTTT,.,TRBD1,TRBJ2-2,TRBV2
CASSVSGTGGYTF,TGTGCCAGTAGTGTTTCAGGGACTGGTGGCTACACCTTC,.,.,TRBJ1-2,TRBV19
CASSLGGTGGENGYTF,TGCGCCAGCAGCTTGGGTGGGACAGGGGGCGAAAATGGCTACACCTTC,.,TRBD1,TRBJ1-2,TRBV5-1
CASSPRGVPTEAFF,TGTGCCAGCAGTCCTCGGGGGGTCCCCACTGAAGCTTTCTTT,few,.,TRBJ1-1,TRBV2
CASSLQGAEGEKLFF,TGTGCCAGCAGTTTACAGGGGGCGGAGGGTGAAAAACTGTTTTTT,.,.,TRBJ1-4,TRBV21-1
CASSMQAGFQPQHF,TGTGCCAGTAGTATGCAAGCAGGGTTTCAGCCCCAGCATTTT,.,.,TRBJ1-5,TRBV19
CASSTQGSGSNQPQHF,TGTGCCAGTAGCACACAGGGTTCAGGCAGCAATCAGCCCCAGCATTTT,.,.,TRBJ1-5,TRBV19
CASSAGGQGHYEQYF,TGTGCCAGCAGCGCGGGAGGTCAGGGCCACTACGAGCAGTACTTC,.,TRBD2,TRBJ2-7,TRBV9
CASTQAGGNTGELFF,TGTGCCAGCACCCAAGCGGGGGGGAACACCGGGGAGCTGTTTTTT,.,TRBD2,TRBJ2-2,TRBV2
CASSQEVGGSNSPLHF,TGTGCCAGCAGCCAAGAAGTGGGGGGTTCTAATTCACCCCTCCACTTT,.,.,TRBJ1-6,TRBV3-1/TRBV3-2
CASSQGEAGQASNQPQHF,TGTGCCAGCAGCCAAGGGGAAGCAGGACAGGCGAGCAATCAGCCCCAGCATTTT,.,TRBD1,TRBJ1-5,TRBV4-2
CASSQDLGGSYNEQFF,TGTGCCAGCAGCCAAGATCTTGGCGGGAGCTACAATGAGCAGTTCTTC,.,TRBD2,TRBJ2-1,TRBV3-1/TRBV3-2
CASSRRYGQGNEKLFF,TGTGCCAGCAGCCGAAGATACGGGCAGGGCAATGAAAAACTGTTTTTT,.,.,TRBJ1-4,TRBV4-2
CASSTSGRAGEQFF,TGTGCCAGTAGCACTAGCGGGAGGGCGGGTGAGCAGTTCTTC,.,TRBD2,TRBJ2-1,TRBV19
CASSSITSGSRNEQFF,TGTGCCAGCAGCTCCATCACTAGCGGGAGTCGAAATGAGCAGTTCTTC,.,TRBD2,TRBJ2-1,TRBV27
CASSQVKGGFGDEQFF,TGTGCCAGCAGCCAAGTAAAAGGGGGCTTTGGCGATGAGCAGTTCTTC,.,TRBD1,TRBJ2-1,TRBV3-1/TRBV3-2
CASSQLGQGNTEAFF,TGTGCCAGCAGTCAACTGGGACAGGGGAACACTGAAGCTTTCTTT,.,TRBD1,TRBJ1-1,TRBV6-5
CASSMSGVGSNQPQHF,TGTGCCAGTAGTATGTCAGGGGTGGGTAGCAATCAGCCCCAGCATTTT,.,.,TRBJ1-5,TRBV19
CASSPPLGGARGPLHF,TGTGCCAGCAGCCCACCCTTAGGAGGGGCGCGAGGTCCCCTCCACTTT,.,.,TRBJ1-6,TRBV28
CASSFGTTNTGELFF,TGTGCCAGCAGTTTTGGGACAACGAACACCGGGGAGCTGTTTTTT,.,.,TRBJ2-2,TRBV27
CASSLYASGSYEQYF,TGTGCCAGCAGTTTATACGCGAGCGGCAGCTACGAGCAGTACTTC,.,.,TRBJ2-7,TRBV27
CASSQGQGRGSGNTIYF,TGCGCCAGCAGCCAGGGACAGGGCCGGGGCTCTGGAAACACCATATATTTT,.,TRBD1,TRBJ1-3,TRBV4-3
CASSTGAPSSYNEQFF,TGTGCCAGCTCCACCGGAGCCCCTAGCTCCTACAATGAGCAGTTCTTC,.,.,TRBJ2-1,TRBV18
CASSWTGADFYGYTF,TGTGCCAGCAGCTGGACAGGGGCGGATTTCTATGGCTACACCTTC,.,TRBD1,TRBJ1-2,TRBV7-2
CASSLGEGINNEQFF,TGTGCCAGCAGTCTGGGGGAGGGCATTAACAATGAGCAGTTCTTC,.,TRBD2,TRBJ2-1,TRBV5-1
CASAGTRLAKNIQYF,TGTGCCAGCGCCGGGACTAGATTAGCCAAAAACATTCAGTACTTC,.,TRBD2,TRBJ2-4,TRBV27
CASSLGQTSGGKQYF,TGCGCCAGCAGCCTGGGACAGACTAGCGGGGGCAAGCAGTACTTC,.,TRBD2,TRBJ2-7,TRBV5-1
CASSQQRGRDYGYTF,TGTGCCAGCAGCCAGCAGAGGGGGCGAGACTATGGCTACACCTTC,.,TRBD1,TRBJ1-2,TRBV11-2
CASSPPGSYGYTF,TGTGCCAGCAGTCCCCCGGGGTCCTATGGCTACACCTTC,.,.,TRBJ1-2,TRBV6-8
CASSPPTSGANVLTF,TGTGCCAGCAGCCCCCCCACTTCTGGGGCCAACGTCCTGACTTTC,.,.,TRBJ2-6,TRBV9
CASSEGQGSNQPQHF,TGTGCCAGCAGCGAAGGACAGGGGAGCAATCAGCCCCAGCATTTT,.,TRBD1,TRBJ1-5,TRBV9
CASSPVQGASTEAFF,TGTGCCAGCTCACCGGTGCAGGGGGCGAGCACTGAAGCTTTCTTT,few,TRBD1,TRBJ1-1,TRBV18
CASSPWAGEATQYF,TGTGCCAGCAGTCCCTGGGCGGGAGAGGCGACCCAGTACTTC,once,TRBD2,TRBJ2-5,TRBV7-2
CASSPGGGTEAFF,TGTGCCAGCAGTCCCGGAGGCGGCACTGAAGCTTTCTTT,.,.,TRBJ1-1,TRBV28
CASSLGQGSSYNSPLHF,TGTGCCAGCAGCTTAGGTCAGGGGAGCTCCTATAATTCACCCCTCCACTTT,.,.,TRBJ1-6,TRBV7-9
CASSPGSGGSYGYTF,TGTGCCAGCAGCCCGGGGAGTGGCGGTTCATATGGCTACACCTTC,.,.,TRBJ1-2,TRBV7-6
CASSIGTGGFGSNQPQHF,TGTGCCAGCAGTATAGGGACAGGGGGCTTCGGGAGCAATCAGCCCCAGCATTTT,.,TRBD1,TRBJ1-5,TRBV28
CASSQDVAGGAYEQYF,TGCGCCAGCAGCCAAGATGTGGCAGGGGGCGCCTACGAGCAGTACTTC,.,TRBD1,TRBJ2-7,TRBV4-3
CASSYSGGGLPDTQYF,TGTGCCAGCAGTTACTCTGGCGGGGGACTCCCAGATACGCAGTATTTT,.,TRBD2,TRBJ2-3,TRBV6-5
CASSQGITGQPQHF,TGTGCCAGCAGTCAGGGGATCACGGGTCAGCCCCAGCATTTT,.,.,TRBJ1-5,TRBV28
CASSDYREDYNEQFF,TGTGCCAGCAGCGATTATCGGGAGGACTACAATGAGCAGTTCTTC,.,TRBD2,TRBJ2-1,TRBV9
CASSQPSWKGPYNSPLHF,TGCGCCAGCAGTCAACCTTCTTGGAAGGGGCCCTATAATTCACCCCTCCACTTT,.,.,TRBJ1-6,TRBV23-1
CASSYGTGAQGYTF,TGTGCCAGCAGTTACGGGACAGGGGCGCAGGGCTACACCTTC,.,TRBD1,TRBJ1-2,TRBV28
CASSESGTEKETQYF,TGTGCCAGCAGTGAATCCGGGACAGAAAAAGAGACCCAGTACTTC,.,TRBD1,TRBJ2-5,TRBV2
CASSVAGVNTEAFF,TGTGCCAGCAGTGTAGCAGGGGTGAACACTGAAGCTTTCTTT,once,.,TRBJ1-1,TRBV2
CASSIISQGRKDGYTF,TGTGCCAGTAGTATTATTTCGCAGGGAAGGAAGGATGGCTACACCTTC,.,.,TRBJ1-2,TRBV19